This TCR beta chain was found in a study of CD8 T cells in ankylosing spondylitis. Findings and caveats of the study: Some motif variants were previously reported in reactive arthritis synovial fluid and blood.

From germline, CDR1 is MGHRA and CDR2 YSYEKL. This CDR3 contains 13 residues. The V gene lost 8 bases and the J gene lost 4 bases, with 13 bases spanning the gap. As for this clonotype: What it binds is not known.

MiXCR was run by TCRdb on the 5' RACE reads, yielding one entry per CDR3 protein. The table lists approximately 350,000 distinct CDR3 sequences, 20% of them singletons, with around 13% in the top ten. What was sequenced was blood, either unsorted or a sorted T cell fraction (not recorded which). The source of this sequence is a male donor with ankylosing spondylitis or in good health (not recorded which). This chain connects TRBV4-1 to TRBJ2-3; D might be TRBD2 (5 bases). As DNA, the CDR3 is TGCGCCAGCGGAACTAGTGCCCCAGATACGCAGTATTTT. It codes for CASGTSAPDTQYF.